The 20 T cell receptor beta chains below all came from one sample that was sequenced in a study of Ad26.COV2.S vaccination and SARS-CoV-2 variants. Sequenced by immunoSEQ multiplex PCR; TCRdb stores in-frame clones only, minus some. In the table there are approximately 400,000 clones, roughly 94% of which are singletons. This sample comprised peripheral blood, obtained after recovery from COVID-19. The receptor source for this set is a human donor who had recovered from COVID-19.

This clone was observed a few times. This chain connects TRBV27 to TRBJ1-2, with D possibly being TRBD1 (6 bases). The V gene's germline CDR1 is MNHEY and CDR2 SMNVEV (reference sequence). The CDR3 is made up of 15 amino acids. V lost 5 bases and J lost 1, with 14 bases in between. CDR3 protein: CASSPRTEINYGYTF. The DNA of the CDR3 is TGTGCCAGCAGTCCCCGGACAGAAATTAACTATGGCTACACCTTC.

The rearrangement joins TRBV12-3 or TRBV12-4 to TRBJ2-5; no firm D call. With 1 base removed from V and 1 base from J, the gap between germline ends came to 4 bases. This CDR3 has 13 residues. The CDR3 nucleotides are TGTGCCAGCAGTTTAGGGCCCCAAGAGACCCAGTACTTC. It codes for CASSLGPQETQYF.

V is TRBV6-1 and J is TRBJ1-3; D is undetermined. The V end was cut by 1 base, the J end by 5 bases, with 9 bases between. CDR1 MNHNS and CDR2 SASEGT come from the germline V gene. The CDR3 loop spans 14 amino acids. The CDR3: CASSEGGWRNTIYF. DNA for the CDR3: TGTGCCAGCAGTGAAGGCGGATGGAGAAACACCATATATTTT.

The chain employs TRBV9 and TRBJ1-2; tentatively, D is TRBD1 (5 bases). Per the germline V gene, CDR1 is SGDLS and CDR2 is YYNGEE. The CDR3 has 16 residues. Trimming stripped 0 bases from V and 1 base from J, with 13 bases between. The CDR3 nucleotides read TGTGCCAGCAGCGTAGGAGGCAGGGCAGATAACTATGGCTACACCTTC. Translating gives CASSVGGRADNYGYTF.

The chain uses TRBV27 and TRBJ1-1; D unresolved. Between the trimmed V and J ends, which lost 5 bases and 0 bases, there was a span of 16 bases. Germline V gives CDR1 MNHEY, CDR2 SMNVEV (reference sequence). The length of the CDR3 is 16 residues. The CDR3 nucleotides read TGTGCCAGCAGTACCTCTGGCCGAGGGATGAACACTGAAGCTTTCTTT. Translated: CASSTSGRGMNTEAFF.

The rearrangement uses TRBV27 and TRBJ2-5, with 9 bases identical to TRBD1. CDR3 size: 14 residues. Germline CDR1 is MNHEY and CDR2 is SMNVEV (reference sequence). The V gene end was trimmed by 7 bases and the J gene end by 7 bases; junction bases not matched to a gene: 10. The chain's CDR3 is CASKDRGLPGTQYF. DNA of the CDR3: TGTGCCAGCAAGGACAGGGGTCTCCCGGGGACCCAGTACTTC.

CDR3 nucleotides: TGTGCCAGCAGCGGGGGAAAGAACACTGAAGCTTTCTTT. The encoded protein is CASSGGKNTEAFF. The genes are TRBV6-4 and TRBJ1-1; D is possibly TRBD1 (5 bases). The CDR3 is made up of 13 amino acids. Per germline, CDR1 MRHNA and CDR2 SNTAGT. The germline V and J ends were trimmed by 6 bases and 1 base, with 9 bases remaining between them.

This chain uses TRBV9 with TRBJ2-1; 7 bases are a match to TRBD1. With 0 bases clipped from V and 8 bases from J, the junction kept 5 bases outside the gene matches. Germline V lookup: CDR1 SGDLS, CDR2 YYNGEE. The CDR3 spans 14 residues. This chain's CDR3 is CASSVERGLDEQFF. CDR3 DNA sequence: TGTGCCAGCAGCGTAGAGAGGGGGCTCGATGAGCAGTTCTTC. Based on the CDR3 plus reference TRBV9 and TRBJ2-1, the full variable domain is DSGVTQTPKHLITATGQRVTLRCSPRSGDLSVYWYQQSLDQGLQFLIQYYNGEERAKGNILERFSAQQFPDLHSELNLSSLELGDSALYFCASSVERGLDEQFFGPGTRLTVL.

With regard to this clone: The same CDR3 is also encoded by other DNA sequences in this sample. The chain joins TRBV7-3 to TRBJ2-1; D not certain. The CDR3 loop spans 13 amino acids. Germline-derived CDR1 and CDR2 are SGHTA and FQGTGA. The V end was cut by 1 base, the J end by 4 bases, with 5 bases between. The CDR3 coding sequence is TGTGCCAGCAGCTTAAGCTCTTACAATGAGCAGTTCTTC. Protein sequence: CASSLSSYNEQFF. Together with reference TRBV7-3 and TRBJ2-1, the CDR3 gives the full variable domain: GAGVSQTPSNKVTEKGKYVELRCDPISGHTALYWYRQSLGQGPEFLIYFQGTGAADDSGLPNDRFFAVRPEGSVSTLKIQRTERGDSAVYLCASSLSSYNEQFFGPGTRLTVL.

The chain carries TRBV9 and TRBJ1-2; tentative D call: TRBD1 (5 bases). The CDR3 has 14 amino acids. Trimming removed 2 bases from V and 8 bases from J, with 16 bases in between. Per the germline V gene, CDR1 is SGDLS and CDR2 is YYNGEE. The CDR3 DNA sequence: TGTGCCAGCAGCGTCGAGGGACTTCCTCGGGGCTACACCTTC. Its protein is CASSVEGLPRGYTF.

In DNA, the CDR3 is TGTGCCAGCAGTTACTCGACGGACCGAATCGGATTGGGCACTGAAGCTTTCTTT. Translating gives CASSYSTDRIGLGTEAFF. The chain carries TRBV6-2 or TRBV6-3 and TRBJ1-1, with unresolved D. Per germline, CDR1 MNHEY and CDR2 SVGEGT. The V end was cut by 0 bases, the J end by 4 bases, with 21 bases between. The CDR3 is made up of 18 amino acids.

The V gene is TRBV9, the J gene TRBJ1-6, with D tentatively TRBD1 (5 bases). CDR1 SGDLS and CDR2 YYNGEE come from the germline V gene. The CDR3 contains 14 residues. The V end lost 7 bases, the J end lost 6 bases, and 14 bases lay between the germline ends. CDR3 coding DNA: TGTGCCAGCGGACGACAGTCACGTAATTCACCCCTCCACTTT. Encoded protein: CASGRQSRNSPLHF.

V gene TRBV5-8 combines with J gene TRBJ2-4; D gene uncertain. CDR3 length equals 15 residues. From germline, CDR1 is SGHTS and CDR2 YDEGEE. The ends were cut back, 6 bases at V and 6 bases at J, with 19 bases in the middle. The CDR3 loop is CASTPRTETPNIQYF. The DNA of the CDR3 is TGTGCCAGCACCCCCCGGACGGAAACCCCAAACATTCAGTACTTC.

The CDR3 loop reads CASRTDRATEAFF. The CDR3 DNA follows: TGCGCCAGCCGGACGGACAGGGCCACTGAAGCTTTCTTT. The chain recombines TRBV10-2 with TRBJ1-1, with 8 bases matching TRBD1. CDR3 length equals 13 residues. V trimming: 8 bases; J trimming: 4 bases; junction bases outside the gene matches: 6. Per germline, CDR1 WSHSY and CDR2 SAAADI.

The gene calls are TRBV5-4 and TRBJ2-7; the match to TRBD2 covers 10 bases. The CDR3 is 15 amino acids. Germline trimming cut 3 bases from V and 2 bases from J; bases unmatched to any gene: 5. Germline CDR1 is SGHNT and CDR2 is YYREEE (reference sequence). The CDR3 bases are TGTGCCAGCAGCTCCGAGCGGGGGGGGACCTACGAGCAGTACTTC. It encodes CASSSERGGTYEQYF.

This clone was observed once. The genes are TRBV5-4 and TRBJ1-1; D gene uncertain. Trimming shortened V by 0 bases and J by 2 bases, and 8 bases separated the two germline ends. The CDR3 sequence is 14 residues long. Germline V gives CDR1 SGHNT, CDR2 YYREEE (reference sequence). CDR3: CASSLVMDNTEAFF. DNA of the CDR3: TGTGCCAGCAGCTTGGTGATGGATAACACTGAAGCTTTCTTT.

This chain joins TRBV27 and TRBJ2-7; the match to TRBD1 covers 8 bases. The germline CDR1 and CDR2 sequences are MNHEY and SMNVEV (reference sequence). The CDR3 runs 15 residues. The ends lost 0 bases at V and 7 bases at J; junction bases unmatched: 8. CDR3 loop: CASSLSPDRVREQYF. CDR3 sequence (DNA): TGTGCCAGCAGTTTATCCCCGGACAGGGTAAGGGAGCAGTACTTC.

The rearrangement uses TRBV5-1 and TRBJ2-5; D is unresolved. This CDR3 spans 12 amino acids. V was trimmed by 3 bases and J by 1 base, leaving 4 bases between them. The germline V gene has CDR1 SGHRS and CDR2 YFSETQ. The CDR3 nucleotides are TGCGCCAGCAGCTCCTTCCAAGAGACCCAGTACTTC. Its protein is CASSSFQETQYF.

The chain uses TRBV10-3 and TRBJ1-2; D is undetermined. CDR3 length: 13 residues. Trimming removed 7 bases from V and 1 base from J, with 10 bases in between. CDR1 ENHRY and CDR2 SYGVKD come from the germline V gene. DNA for the CDR3: TGTGCCATCACTTTGAGGGATAACTATGGCTACACCTTC. Translation gives CAITLRDNYGYTF.

The chain carries TRBV29-1 and TRBJ1-2; 9 nucleotides match TRBD1. The CDR3 has 11 amino acids. Germline V lookup: CDR1 SQVTM, CDR2 ANQGSEA. With 6 bases clipped from V and 8 bases from J, the junction kept 4 bases outside the gene matches. DNA for the CDR3: TGCAGCGTAGGGACAGGGAGCGGCTACACCTTC. It is translated as CSVGTGSGYTF.